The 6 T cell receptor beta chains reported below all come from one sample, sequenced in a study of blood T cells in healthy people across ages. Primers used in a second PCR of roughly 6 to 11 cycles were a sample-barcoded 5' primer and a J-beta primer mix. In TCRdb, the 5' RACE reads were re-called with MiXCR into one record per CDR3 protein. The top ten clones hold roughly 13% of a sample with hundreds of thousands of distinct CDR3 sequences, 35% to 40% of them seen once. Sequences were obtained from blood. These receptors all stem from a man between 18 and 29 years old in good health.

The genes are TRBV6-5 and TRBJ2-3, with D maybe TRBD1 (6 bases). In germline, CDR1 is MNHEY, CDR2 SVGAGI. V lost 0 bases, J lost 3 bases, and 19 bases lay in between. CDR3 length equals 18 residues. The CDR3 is CASSYSTRRGVGTDTQYF. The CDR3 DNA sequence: TGTGCCAGCAGTTACTCGACCCGCAGGGGAGTTGGGACAGATACGCAGTATTTT.

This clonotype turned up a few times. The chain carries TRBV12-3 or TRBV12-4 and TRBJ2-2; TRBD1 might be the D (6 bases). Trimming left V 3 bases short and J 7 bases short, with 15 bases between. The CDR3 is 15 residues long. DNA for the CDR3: TGTGCCAGCAGTTTTAACAGGGATCGGGACGGGGAGCTGTTTTTT. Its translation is CASSFNRDRDGELFF.

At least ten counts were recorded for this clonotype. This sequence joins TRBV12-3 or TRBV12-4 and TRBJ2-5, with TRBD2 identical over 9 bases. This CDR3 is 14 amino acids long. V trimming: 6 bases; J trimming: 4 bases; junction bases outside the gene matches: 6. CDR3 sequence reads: CASSPSGVRETQYF. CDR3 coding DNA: TGTGCCAGCAGCCCTAGCGGGGTGAGAGAGACCCAGTACTTC.

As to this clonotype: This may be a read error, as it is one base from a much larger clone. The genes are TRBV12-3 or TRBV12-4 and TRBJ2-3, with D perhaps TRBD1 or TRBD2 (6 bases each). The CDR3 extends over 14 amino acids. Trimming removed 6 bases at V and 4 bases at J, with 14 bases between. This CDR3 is CASRYREVADTQYF. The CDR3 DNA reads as TGTGCCAGCAGATACAGGGAGGTCGCAGATACGCAGTATTTT.

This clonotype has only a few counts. The CDR3 bases are TGTGCCAGCAGGATGACAGGGTCGGCAGATACGCAGTATTTT. As protein: CASRMTGSADTQYF. The chain couples TRBV2 to TRBJ2-3, with 7 bases matching TRBD1. Looked up from germline, CDR1 is SNHLY and CDR2 is FYNNEI. The CDR3 runs to 14 residues. V lost 6 bases, J lost 4 bases, and 7 bases stayed unmatched.

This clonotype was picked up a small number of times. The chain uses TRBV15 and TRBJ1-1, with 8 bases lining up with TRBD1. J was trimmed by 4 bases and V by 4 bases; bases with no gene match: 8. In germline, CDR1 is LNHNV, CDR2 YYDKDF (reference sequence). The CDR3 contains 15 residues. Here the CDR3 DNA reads TGTGCCACCAGCAAGAACAGGGGGGGGGCCACTGAAGCTTTCTTT. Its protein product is CATSKNRGGATEAFF.